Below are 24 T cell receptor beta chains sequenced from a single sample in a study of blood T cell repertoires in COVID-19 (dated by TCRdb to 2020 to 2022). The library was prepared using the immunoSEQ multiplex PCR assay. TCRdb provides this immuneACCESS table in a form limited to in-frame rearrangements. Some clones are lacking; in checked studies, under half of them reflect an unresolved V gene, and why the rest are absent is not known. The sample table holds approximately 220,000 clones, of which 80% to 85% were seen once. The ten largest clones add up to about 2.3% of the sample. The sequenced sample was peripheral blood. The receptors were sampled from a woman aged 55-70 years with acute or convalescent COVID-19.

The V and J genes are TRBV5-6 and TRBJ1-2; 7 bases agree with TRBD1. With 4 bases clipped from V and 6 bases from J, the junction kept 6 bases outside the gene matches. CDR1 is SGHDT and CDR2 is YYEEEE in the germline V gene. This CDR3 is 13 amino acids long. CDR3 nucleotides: TGTGCCAGCAGCCGCGGGACAGAGAATGGCTACACCTTC. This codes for CASSRGTENGYTF.

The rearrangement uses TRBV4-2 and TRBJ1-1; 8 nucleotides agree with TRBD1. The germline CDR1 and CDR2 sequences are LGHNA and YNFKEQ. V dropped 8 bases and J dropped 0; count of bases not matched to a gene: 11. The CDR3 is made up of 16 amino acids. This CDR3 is CASFSGTGGVNTEAFF. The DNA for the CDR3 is TGTGCCAGCTTCTCCGGGACAGGAGGCGTGAACACTGAAGCTTTCTTT.

The CDR3 DNA sequence: TGTGCCAGCAGGACAGGGTCCGGAAACACCATATATTTT. Protein: CASRTGSGNTIYF. The chain uses TRBV7-9 and TRBJ1-3; TRBD1 matches 7 bases. The trim removed 6 bases at V and 4 bases at J, leaving 3 bases unmatched. Germline-derived CDR1 and CDR2 are SEHNR and FQNEAQ (reference sequence). The CDR3 length is 13 residues.

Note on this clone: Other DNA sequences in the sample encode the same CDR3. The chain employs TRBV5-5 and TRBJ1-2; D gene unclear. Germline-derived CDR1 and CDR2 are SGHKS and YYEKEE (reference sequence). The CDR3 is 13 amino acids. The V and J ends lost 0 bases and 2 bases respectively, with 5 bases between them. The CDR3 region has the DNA TGTGCCAGCAGCTTGGGCGGGAACTATGGCTACACCTTC. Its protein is CASSLGGNYGYTF.

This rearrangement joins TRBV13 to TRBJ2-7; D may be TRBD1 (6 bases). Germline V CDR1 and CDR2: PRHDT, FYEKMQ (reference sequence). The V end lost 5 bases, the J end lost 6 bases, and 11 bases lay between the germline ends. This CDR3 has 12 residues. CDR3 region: CASSAGQLEQYF. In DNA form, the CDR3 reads TGTGCCAGCAGCGCCGGACAGCTCGAGCAGTACTTC.

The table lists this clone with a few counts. In nucleotides, the CDR3 is TGTGCCAGTAGCCGGACAGGGAATGAGCAGTACTTC. It specifies CASSRTGNEQYF. This chain links TRBV19 with TRBJ2-7; 8 positions agree with TRBD1. The CDR3 length is 12 residues. With V trimmed by 6 bases and J by 7 bases, 5 bases remained unmatched. Germline CDR1 reads LNHDA; CDR2 reads SQIVND (reference sequence).

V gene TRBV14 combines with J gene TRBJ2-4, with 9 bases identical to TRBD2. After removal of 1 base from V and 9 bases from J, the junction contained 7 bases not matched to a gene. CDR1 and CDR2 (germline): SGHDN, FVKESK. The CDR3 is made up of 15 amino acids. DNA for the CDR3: TGTGCCAGCAGCCAAGTTGCGGGGGGGCTTGGCATTCAGTACTTC. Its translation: CASSQVAGGLGIQYF.

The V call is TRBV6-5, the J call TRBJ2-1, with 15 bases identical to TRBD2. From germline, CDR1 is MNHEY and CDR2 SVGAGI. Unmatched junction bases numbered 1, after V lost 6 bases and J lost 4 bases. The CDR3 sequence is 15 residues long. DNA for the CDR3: TGTGCCAGCAGAGGACTAGCGGGGGGGTACAATGAGCAGTTCTTC. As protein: CASRGLAGGYNEQFF.

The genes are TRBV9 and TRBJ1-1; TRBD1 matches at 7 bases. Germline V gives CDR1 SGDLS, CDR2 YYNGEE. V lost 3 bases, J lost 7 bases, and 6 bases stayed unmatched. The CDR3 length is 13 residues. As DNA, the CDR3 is TGTGCCAGCAGCGGGGGCCGGGACAGTGAAGCTTTCTTT. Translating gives CASSGGRDSEAFF.

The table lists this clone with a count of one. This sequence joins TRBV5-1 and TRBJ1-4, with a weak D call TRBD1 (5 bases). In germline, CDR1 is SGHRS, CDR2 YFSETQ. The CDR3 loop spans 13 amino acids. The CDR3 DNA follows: TGCCCCTCAAGAGGGGAGGGGAATGAAAAACTGTTTTTT. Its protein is CPSRGEGNEKLFF.

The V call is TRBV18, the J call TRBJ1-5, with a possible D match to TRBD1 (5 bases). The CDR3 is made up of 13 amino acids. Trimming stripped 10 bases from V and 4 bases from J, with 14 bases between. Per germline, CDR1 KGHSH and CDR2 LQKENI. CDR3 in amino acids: CATSRDENQPQHF. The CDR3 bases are TGTGCCACCTCCAGGGATGAGAATCAGCCCCAGCATTTT.

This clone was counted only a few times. CDR3 region: CASSEDITTEAFF. CDR3 sequence (DNA): TGTGCCAGCAGTGAAGACATTACCACTGAAGCTTTCTTT. This chain links TRBV2 with TRBJ1-1; D uncertain. This CDR3 spans 13 amino acids. Trimming cost V 1 base and J 4 bases, with 7 bases left between them. CDR1 and CDR2 from the germline V gene are SNHLY and FYNNEI.

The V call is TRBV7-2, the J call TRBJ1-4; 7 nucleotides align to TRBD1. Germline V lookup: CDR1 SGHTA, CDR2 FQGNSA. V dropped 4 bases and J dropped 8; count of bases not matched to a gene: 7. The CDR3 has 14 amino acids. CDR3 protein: CASSSGGLGEKLFF. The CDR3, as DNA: TGTGCCAGCAGCTCAGGGGGGCTCGGGGAAAAACTGTTTTTT. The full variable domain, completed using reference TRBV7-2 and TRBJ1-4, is GAGVSQSPSNKVTEKGKDVELRCDPISGHTALYWYRQSLGQGLEFLIYFQGNSAPDKSGLPSDRFSAERTGGSVSTLTIQRTQQEDSAVYLCASSSGGLGEKLFFGSGTQLSVL.

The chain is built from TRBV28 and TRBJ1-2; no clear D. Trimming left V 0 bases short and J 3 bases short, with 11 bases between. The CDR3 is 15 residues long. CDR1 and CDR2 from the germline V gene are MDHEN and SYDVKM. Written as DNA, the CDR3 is TGTGCCAGCAGTTTATGGGGAGGGTTGGACTATGGCTACACCTTC. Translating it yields CASSLWGGLDYGYTF.

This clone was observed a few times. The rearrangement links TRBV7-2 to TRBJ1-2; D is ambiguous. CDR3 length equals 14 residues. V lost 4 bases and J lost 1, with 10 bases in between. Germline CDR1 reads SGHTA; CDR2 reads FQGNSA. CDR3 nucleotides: TGTGCCAGCAGCTCACCGACATTTAACTATGGCTACACCTTC. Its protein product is CASSSPTFNYGYTF.

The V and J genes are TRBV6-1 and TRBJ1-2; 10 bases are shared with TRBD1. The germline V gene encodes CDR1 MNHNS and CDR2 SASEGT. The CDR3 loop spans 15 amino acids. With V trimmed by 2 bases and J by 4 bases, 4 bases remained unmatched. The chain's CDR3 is CASSERTGGPYGYTF. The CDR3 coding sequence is TGTGCCAGCAGTGAAAGGACAGGGGGGCCCTATGGCTACACCTTC.

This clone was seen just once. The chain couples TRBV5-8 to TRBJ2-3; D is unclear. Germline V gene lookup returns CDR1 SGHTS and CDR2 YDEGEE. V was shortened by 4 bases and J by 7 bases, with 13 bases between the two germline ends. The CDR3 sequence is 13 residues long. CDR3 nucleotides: TGTGCCAGCAGCCATACAAAATTACATACGCAGTATTTT. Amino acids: CASSHTKLHTQYF.

The CDR3 bases are TGTGCCAGTAGTGGAGGGGACAGAACTGAAGCTTTCTTT. It encodes CASSGGDRTEAFF. This sequence joins TRBV19 and TRBJ1-1, with 7 bases lining up with TRBD1. V lost 5 bases and J lost 5; bases outside the gene matches: 5. Germline V gene lookup returns CDR1 LNHDA and CDR2 SQIVND (reference sequence). This CDR3 is built from 13 residues.

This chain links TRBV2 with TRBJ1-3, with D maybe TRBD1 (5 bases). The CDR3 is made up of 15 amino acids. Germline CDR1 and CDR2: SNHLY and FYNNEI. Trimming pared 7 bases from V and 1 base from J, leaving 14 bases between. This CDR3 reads CASTFYSGSGNTIYF. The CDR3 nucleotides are TGTGCCAGCACCTTTTACTCAGGGTCTGGAAACACCATATATTTT.

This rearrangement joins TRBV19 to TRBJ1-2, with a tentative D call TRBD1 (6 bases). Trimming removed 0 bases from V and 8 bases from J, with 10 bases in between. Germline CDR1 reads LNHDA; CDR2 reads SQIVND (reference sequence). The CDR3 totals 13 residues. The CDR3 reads CASSIEGQYGYTF. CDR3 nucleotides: TGTGCCAGTAGTATAGAAGGACAGTACGGCTACACCTTC. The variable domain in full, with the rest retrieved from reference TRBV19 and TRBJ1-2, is DGGITQSPKYLFRKEGQNVTLSCEQNLNHDAMYWYRQDPGQGLRLIYYSQIVNDFQKGDIAEGYSVSREKKESFPLTVTSAQKNPTAFYLCASSIEGQYGYTFGSGTRLTVV.

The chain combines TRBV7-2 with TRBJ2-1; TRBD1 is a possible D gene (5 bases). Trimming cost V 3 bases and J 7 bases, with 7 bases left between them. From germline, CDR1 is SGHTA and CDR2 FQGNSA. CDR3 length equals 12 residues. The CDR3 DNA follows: TGTGCCAGCAGCTTGGACACTAATGAGCAGTTCTTC. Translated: CASSLDTNEQFF.

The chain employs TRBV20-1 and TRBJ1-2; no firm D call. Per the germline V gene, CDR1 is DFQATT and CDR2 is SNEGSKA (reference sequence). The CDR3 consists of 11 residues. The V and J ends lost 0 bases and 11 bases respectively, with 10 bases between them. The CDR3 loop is CSARDTRGYTF. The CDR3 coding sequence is TGCAGTGCTAGAGACACGCGAGGATACACCTTC.

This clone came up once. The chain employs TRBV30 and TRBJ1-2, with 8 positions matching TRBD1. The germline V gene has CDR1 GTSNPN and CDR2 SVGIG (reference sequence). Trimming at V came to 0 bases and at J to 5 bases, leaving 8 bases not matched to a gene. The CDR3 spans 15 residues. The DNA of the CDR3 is TGTGCCTGGAGTGTACAGGGGGAATTCCGTTATGGCTACACCTTC. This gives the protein CAWSVQGEFRYGYTF.

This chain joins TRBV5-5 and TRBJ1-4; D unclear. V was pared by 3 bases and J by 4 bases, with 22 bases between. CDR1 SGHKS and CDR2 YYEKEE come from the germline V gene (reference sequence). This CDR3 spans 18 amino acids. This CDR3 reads CASSSSFPGGTLNEKLFF. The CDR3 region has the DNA TGTGCCAGCAGCTCAAGTTTTCCGGGAGGAACCCTTAATGAAAAACTGTTTTTT.